Below are 9 T cell receptor beta chains sequenced from a single sample in a study of persistence of HIV-infected CD4 T cells. This was the immunoSEQ version 4 assay in survey mode. This table comes from immunoSEQ multiplex PCR, and its TCRdb copy is limited to in-frame clones, with some not included. This table has approximately 35,000 clones, around 86% appearing once. These receptors lack a known antigen. Cells were stimulated with overlapping HIV-1 Gag 15-mer peptides. Sorted nonresponding memory CD4+ T cells were CD40L-negative, CD69-negative, CD45RO-high. The sequences come from cultured CD4+ T cells from PBMCs, collected from a patient who received antiretroviral therapy. The receptors come from an adult with HIV. The donor label of this sample is uncertain.

The sample holds one count of this clone. This chain connects TRBV24-1 to TRBJ2-3, with D maybe TRBD2 (6 bases). Germline CDR1 reads KGHDR; CDR2 reads SFDVKD. The CDR3 length is 15 residues. Trimming took off 3 bases at V and 0 bases at J, with 9 bases between the two ends. In DNA form, the CDR3 reads TGTGCCACCAGTGATGGTAGCGGTAGCACAGATACGCAGTATTTT. Its protein is CATSDGSGSTDTQYF.

In its sample, this clone was seen once. The chain uses TRBV6-5 and TRBJ1-1; 8 nucleotides align to TRBD1. CDR3 length: 15 residues. The germline V gene encodes CDR1 MNHEY and CDR2 SVGAGI. V was pared by 4 bases and J by 6 bases, with 10 bases of the junction left unmatched. The CDR3 coding sequence is TGTGCCAGCAGTTTCTTTACAGGGGGGAGCCCTGAAGCTTTCTTT. Translating it yields CASSFFTGGSPEAFF.

The J gene is TRBJ2-1, the V gene TRBV3-1 (or the pseudogene TRBV3-2), with 9 bases that match TRBD2. With 1 base clipped from V and 2 bases from J, the junction kept 9 bases outside the gene matches. Germline V gives CDR1 LGHDT, CDR2 YNNKEL (reference sequence). The CDR3 length is 18 residues. CDR3 sequence reads: CASSQVGLAGRAYNEQFF. The CDR3, as DNA: TGTGCCAGCAGCCAAGTAGGGCTAGCGGGGAGGGCCTACAATGAGCAGTTCTTC.

The table lists this clone with a count of one. This chain joins TRBV28 and TRBJ2-5, with D possibly being TRBD1 or TRBD2 (7 bases each). This CDR3 is 15 amino acids long. Trimming took off 6 bases at V and 5 bases at J, with 19 bases between the two ends. Germline V gives CDR1 MDHEN, CDR2 SYDVKM. The CDR3 DNA reads as TGTGCCAGCAGCTCTCGACAGGGAGGGAAGGAGACCCAGTACTTC. It is translated as CASSSRQGGKETQYF.

A single count supports this clone. The genes are TRBV27 and TRBJ2-3; no clear D. Trimming shortened V by 2 bases and J by 4 bases, and 10 bases separated the two germline ends. Per germline, CDR1 MNHEY and CDR2 SMNVEV (reference sequence). There are 14 residues in the CDR3. This CDR3 reads CASSLGHLADTQYF. CDR3 in DNA: TGTGCCAGCAGTTTAGGTCACCTTGCAGATACGCAGTATTTT.

This sequence joins TRBV30 and TRBJ2-2; TRBD2 agrees at 10 bases. After removal of 8 bases from V and 6 bases from J, the junction contained 15 bases not matched to a gene. CDR3 size: 16 residues. The germline V gene encodes CDR1 GTSNPN and CDR2 SVGIG (reference sequence). The CDR3 sequence: CAGVSLAGARAGELFF. CDR3 nucleotide sequence: TGTGCCGGGGTATCGCTAGCGGGGGCCCGGGCCGGGGAGCTGTTTTTT.

This sequence joins TRBV5-4 and TRBJ1-2; 8 bases are a match to TRBD1. Unmatched junction bases numbered 4, after V lost 5 bases and J lost 4 bases. Germline V gene sequence: CDR1 SGHNT, CDR2 YYREEE (reference sequence). The CDR3 is 13 residues long. CDR3 sequence (DNA): TGTGCCAGCAGTGTGACAGGGGCCTATGGCTACACCTTC. Protein product: CASSVTGAYGYTF.

This clone was seen only a few times. The rearrangement uses TRBV7-8 and TRBJ1-5; 8 nucleotides line up with TRBD1. There are 16 residues in the CDR3. From germline, CDR1 is SGHVS and CDR2 FQNEAQ. Trimming cost V 5 bases and J 4 bases; bases outside gene matches: 10. This CDR3 is CASSKFGTGDNQPQHF. CDR3 nucleotide sequence: TGTGCCAGCAGCAAATTCGGGACAGGAGATAATCAGCCCCAGCATTTT.

The V gene is TRBV10-3, the J gene TRBJ2-1, with 13 bases fitting TRBD2. The V segment lost 5 bases and the J segment 5 bases; nucleotides outside the gene matches: 6. The CDR3 length is 16 residues. Germline CDR1 and CDR2: ENHRY and SYGVKD. The CDR3 region has the DNA TGTGCCATCAGTACCCCGGGACTAGCGGGAAACAATGAGCAGTTCTTC. It translates to CAISTPGLAGNNEQFF.